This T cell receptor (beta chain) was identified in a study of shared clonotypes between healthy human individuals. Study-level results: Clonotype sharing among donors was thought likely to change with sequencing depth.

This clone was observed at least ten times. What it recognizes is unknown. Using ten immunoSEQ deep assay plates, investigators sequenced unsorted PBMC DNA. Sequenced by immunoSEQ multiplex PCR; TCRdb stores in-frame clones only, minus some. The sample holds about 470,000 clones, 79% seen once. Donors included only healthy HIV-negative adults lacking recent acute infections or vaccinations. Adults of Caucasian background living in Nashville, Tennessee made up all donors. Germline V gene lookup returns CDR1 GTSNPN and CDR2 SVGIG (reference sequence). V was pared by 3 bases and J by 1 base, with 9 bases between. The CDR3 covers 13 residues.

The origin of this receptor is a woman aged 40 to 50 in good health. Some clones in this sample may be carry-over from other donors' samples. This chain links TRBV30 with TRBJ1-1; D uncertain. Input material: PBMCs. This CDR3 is CAWRRTGNTEAFF. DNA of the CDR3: TGTGCCTGGAGAAGGACGGGGAACACTGAAGCTTTCTTT.